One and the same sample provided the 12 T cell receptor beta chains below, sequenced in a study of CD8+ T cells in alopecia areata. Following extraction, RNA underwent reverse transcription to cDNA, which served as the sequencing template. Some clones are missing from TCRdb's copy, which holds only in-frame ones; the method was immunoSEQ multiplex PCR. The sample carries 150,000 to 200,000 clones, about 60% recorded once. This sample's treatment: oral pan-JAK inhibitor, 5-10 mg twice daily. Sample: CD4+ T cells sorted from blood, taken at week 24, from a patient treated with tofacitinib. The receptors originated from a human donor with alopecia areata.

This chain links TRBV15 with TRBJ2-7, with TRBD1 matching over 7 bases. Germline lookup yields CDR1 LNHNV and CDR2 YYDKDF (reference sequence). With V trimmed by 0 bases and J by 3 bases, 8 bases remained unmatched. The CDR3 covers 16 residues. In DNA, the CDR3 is TGTGCCACCAGCAGAGAATTCGACAGGGACCGCTACGAGCAGTACTTC. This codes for CATSREFDRDRYEQYF.

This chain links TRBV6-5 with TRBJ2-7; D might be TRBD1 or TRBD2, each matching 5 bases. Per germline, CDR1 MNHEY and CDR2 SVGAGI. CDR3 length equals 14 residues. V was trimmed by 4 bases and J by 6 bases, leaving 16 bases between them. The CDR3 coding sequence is TGTGCCAGCAGTTGGACAAGGGACCGGGGCGAGCAGTACTTC. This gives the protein CASSWTRDRGEQYF.

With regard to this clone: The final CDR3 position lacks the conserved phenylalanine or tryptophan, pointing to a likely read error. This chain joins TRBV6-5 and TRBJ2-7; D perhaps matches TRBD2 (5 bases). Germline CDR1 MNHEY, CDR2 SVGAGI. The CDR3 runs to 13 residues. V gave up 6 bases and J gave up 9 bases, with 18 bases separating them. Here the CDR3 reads CASRGGERARQYL. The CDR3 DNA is TGTGCCAGCAGAGGTGGGGAGAGGGCGAGGCAGTACCTC.

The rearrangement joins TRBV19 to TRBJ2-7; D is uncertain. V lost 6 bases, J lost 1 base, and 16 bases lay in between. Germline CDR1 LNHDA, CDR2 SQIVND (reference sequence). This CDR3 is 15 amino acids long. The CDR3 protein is CASRDPRPFSYEQYF. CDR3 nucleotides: TGTGCCAGTAGGGACCCTCGTCCCTTTTCCTACGAGCAGTACTTC. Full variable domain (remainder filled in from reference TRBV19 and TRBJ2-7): DGGITQSPKYLFRKEGQNVTLSCEQNLNHDAMYWYRQDPGQGLRLIYYSQIVNDFQKGDIAEGYSVSREKKESFPLTVTSAQKNPTAFYLCASRDPRPFSYEQYFGPGTRLTVT.

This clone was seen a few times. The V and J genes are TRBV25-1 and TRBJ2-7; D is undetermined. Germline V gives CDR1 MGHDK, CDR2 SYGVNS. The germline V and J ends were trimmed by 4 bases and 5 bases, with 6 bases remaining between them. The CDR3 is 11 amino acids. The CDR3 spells CASSGIHEQYF. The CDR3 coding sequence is TGTGCCAGCAGTGGTATCCACGAGCAGTACTTC.

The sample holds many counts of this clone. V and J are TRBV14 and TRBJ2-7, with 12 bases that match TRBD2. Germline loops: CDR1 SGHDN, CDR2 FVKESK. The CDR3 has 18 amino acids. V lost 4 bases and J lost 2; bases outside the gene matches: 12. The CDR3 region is CASSPYTPLAGGTYEQYF. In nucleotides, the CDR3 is TGTGCCAGCAGCCCTTATACACCACTAGCGGGGGGAACCTACGAGCAGTACTTC.

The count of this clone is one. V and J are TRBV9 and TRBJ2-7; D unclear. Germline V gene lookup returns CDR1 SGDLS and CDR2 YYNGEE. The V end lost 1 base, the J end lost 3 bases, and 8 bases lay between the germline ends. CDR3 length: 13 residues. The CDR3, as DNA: TGTGCCAGCAGCGTATCCACCGTCTACGAGCAGTACTTC. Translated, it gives CASSVSTVYEQYF.

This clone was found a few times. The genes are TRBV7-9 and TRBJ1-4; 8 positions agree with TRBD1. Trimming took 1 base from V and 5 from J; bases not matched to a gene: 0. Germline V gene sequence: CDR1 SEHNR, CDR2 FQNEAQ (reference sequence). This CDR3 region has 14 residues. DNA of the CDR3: TGTGCCAGCAGCTTAGGACAGGGGAATGAAAAACTGTTTTTT. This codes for CASSLGQGNEKLFF.

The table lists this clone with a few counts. The CDR3 coding sequence is TGCGCCAGCAGCTTGGAGACTAGGTCAGATACGCAGTATTTT. Protein product: CASSLETRSDTQYF. This chain connects TRBV5-1 to TRBJ2-3; perhaps TRBD2 as D (6 bases). Germline values: CDR1 SGHRS, CDR2 YFSETQ. The CDR3 runs 14 residues. V was clipped by 0 bases and J by 4 bases, with 9 bases between them.

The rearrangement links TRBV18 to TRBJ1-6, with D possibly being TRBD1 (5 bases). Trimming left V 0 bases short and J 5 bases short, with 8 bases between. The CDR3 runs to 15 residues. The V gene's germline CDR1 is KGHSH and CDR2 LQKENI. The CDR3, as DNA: TGTGCCAGCTCACCACCGGCGGGGGATAATTCACCCCTCCACTTT. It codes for CASSPPAGDNSPLHF.

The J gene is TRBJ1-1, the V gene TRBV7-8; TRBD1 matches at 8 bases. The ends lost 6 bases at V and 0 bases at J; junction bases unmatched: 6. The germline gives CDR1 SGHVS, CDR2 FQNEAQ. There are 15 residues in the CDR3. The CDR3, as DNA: TGTGCCAGCAGAGCAAGGGACAGGCTGAACACTGAAGCTTTCTTT. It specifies CASRARDRLNTEAFF.

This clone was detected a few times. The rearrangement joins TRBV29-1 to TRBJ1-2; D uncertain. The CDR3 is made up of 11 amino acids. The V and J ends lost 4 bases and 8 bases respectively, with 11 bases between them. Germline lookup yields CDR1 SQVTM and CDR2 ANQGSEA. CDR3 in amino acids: CSVGRVSGYTF. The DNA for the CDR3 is TGCAGCGTTGGAAGGGTATCCGGCTACACCTTC.